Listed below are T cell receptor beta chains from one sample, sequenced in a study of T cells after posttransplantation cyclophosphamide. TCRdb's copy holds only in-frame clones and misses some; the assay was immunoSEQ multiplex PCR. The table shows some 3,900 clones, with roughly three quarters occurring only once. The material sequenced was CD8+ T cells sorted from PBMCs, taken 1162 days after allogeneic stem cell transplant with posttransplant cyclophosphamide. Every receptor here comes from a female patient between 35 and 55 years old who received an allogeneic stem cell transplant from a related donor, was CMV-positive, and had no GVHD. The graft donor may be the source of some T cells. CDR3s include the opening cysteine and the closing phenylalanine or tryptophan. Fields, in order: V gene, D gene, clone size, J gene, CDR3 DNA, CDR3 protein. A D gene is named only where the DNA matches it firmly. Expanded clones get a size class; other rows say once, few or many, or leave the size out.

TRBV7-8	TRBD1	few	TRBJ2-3	TGTGCCAGCAGCTTAGGGACAGGGACAGATACGCAGTATTTT	CASSLGTGTDTQYF
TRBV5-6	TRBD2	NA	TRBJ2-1	TGTGCCAGCAGCTTGGCCGGGACTACCTCCTACAATGAGCAGTTCTTC	CASSLAGTTSYNEQFF
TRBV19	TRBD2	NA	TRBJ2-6	TGTGCCAGTAGTATGGGGGGGTGGGGGGCCAACGTCCTGACTTTC	CASSMGGWGANVLTF
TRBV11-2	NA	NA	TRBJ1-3	TGTGCCACGGCCCGGGGGGATGAATCTGGAAACACCATATATTTT	CATARGDESGNTIYF
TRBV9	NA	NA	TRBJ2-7	TGTGCCTGCAGCTTCAAACAGAAGACGGCATACGAGCAGTACTTC	CACSFKQKTAYEQYF
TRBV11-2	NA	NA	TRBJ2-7	TGTGCCAGCAGCCCTGGGACACCATACGAGCAGTACTTC	CASSPGTPYEQYF
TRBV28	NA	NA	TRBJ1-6	TGTGCCAGCAGTCGGGGGTCCTATAATTCCCCCCTCCACTTT	CASSRGSYNSPLHF
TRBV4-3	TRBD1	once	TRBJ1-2	TGCGCCAGCAGCCAATCGGGGACAGGGGGTGATGCTAACTATGGCTACACCTTC	CASSQSGTGGDANYGYTF
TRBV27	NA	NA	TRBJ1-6	TGTGCCAGCAGTTTAACCGGACAGCTCTATAATTCACCCCTCCACTTT	CASSLTGQLYNSPLHF
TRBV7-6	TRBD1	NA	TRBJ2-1	TGTGCCAGCAGCTGGGGACAGGCAAACAATGAGCAGTTCTTC	CASSWGQANNEQFF
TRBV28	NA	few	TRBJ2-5	TGTGCCAGCAGTTTTGTCAGGGTGGAAAAAGAGACCCAGTACTTC	CASSFVRVEKETQYF
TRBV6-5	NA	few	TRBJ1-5	TGTGCCAGCAGTACGACGCGGGGGGCTGAGCAGCCCCAGCATTTT	CASSTTRGAEQPQHF
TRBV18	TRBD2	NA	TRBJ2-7	TGTGCCAGCTCACGGTCTAGCGGGGGGTCCAACCACGAGCAGTACTTC	CASSRSSGGSNHEQYF
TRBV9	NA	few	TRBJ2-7	TGTGCCAGTTGTATCGAGCAGGGGACGGCATACGAGCAGTACTTC	CASCIEQGTAYEQYF
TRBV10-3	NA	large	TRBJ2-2	TGTGCCATCAGTGGATGGGGATCGGGGATTCGGGAGCTGTTTTTT	CAISGWGSGIRELFF
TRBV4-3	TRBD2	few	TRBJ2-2	TGCGCCAGCAGCCCCCGACTAGCAGGAGAATCCGGGGAGCTGTTTTTT	CASSPRLAGESGELFF